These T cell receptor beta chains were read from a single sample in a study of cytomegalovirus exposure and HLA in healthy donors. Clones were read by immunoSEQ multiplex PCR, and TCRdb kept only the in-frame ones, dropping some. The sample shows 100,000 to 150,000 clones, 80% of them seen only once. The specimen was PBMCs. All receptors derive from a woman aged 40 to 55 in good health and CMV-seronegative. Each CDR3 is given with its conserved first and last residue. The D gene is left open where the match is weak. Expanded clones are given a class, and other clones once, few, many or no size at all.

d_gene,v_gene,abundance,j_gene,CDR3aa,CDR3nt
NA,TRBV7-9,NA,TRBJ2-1,CASSAPGSNEQFF,TGTGCCAGCAGCGCCCCGGGGTCGAATGAGCAGTTCTTC
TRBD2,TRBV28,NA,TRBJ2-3,CASRPSAGGAGTSTDTQYF,TGTGCCAGCAGGCCTTCCGCCGGGGGAGCGGGAACTAGCACAGATACGCAGTATTTT
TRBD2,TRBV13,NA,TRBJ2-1,CASSVRTSGRTYNEQFF,TGTGCCAGCAGCGTCAGGACTAGCGGGCGGACCTACAATGAGCAGTTCTTC
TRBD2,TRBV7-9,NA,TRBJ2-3,CASSPSPRGGDTQYF,TGTGCCAGCAGCCCCAGCCCCCGGGGAGGGGATACGCAGTATTTT
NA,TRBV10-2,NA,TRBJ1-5,CASSRGARNQPQHF,TGCGCCAGCAGTCGGGGGGCGAGGAATCAGCCCCAGCATTTT
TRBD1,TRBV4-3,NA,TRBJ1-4,CASSHGTADGEKLFF,TGCGCCAGCAGCCACGGGACAGCCGACGGAGAAAAACTGTTTTTT
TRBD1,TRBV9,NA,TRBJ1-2,CASSDRDRGLPAYGYTF,TGTGCCAGCAGCGACCGGGACAGGGGGTTACCAGCCTATGGCTACACCTTC
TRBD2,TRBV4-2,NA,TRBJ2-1,CASSQSWTSGVSSYNEQFF,TGTGCCAGCAGCCAATCGTGGACTAGCGGGGTCAGCTCCTACAATGAGCAGTTCTTC
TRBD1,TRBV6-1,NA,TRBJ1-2,CASSEGTGLINYGYTF,TGTGCCAGCAGTGAGGGGACAGGGCTTATCAACTATGGCTACACCTTC
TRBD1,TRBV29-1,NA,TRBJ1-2,CSVTDRANYGYTF,TGCAGCGTGACCGACAGGGCTAACTATGGCTACACCTTC
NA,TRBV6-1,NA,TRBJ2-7,CASSEGRGYSYEQYF,TGTGCCAGCAGTGAAGGACGGGGTTACTCCTACGAGCAGTACTTC
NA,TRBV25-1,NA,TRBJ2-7,CASSSVYEQYF,TGTGCCAGCAGTTCCGTCTACGAGCAGTACTTC
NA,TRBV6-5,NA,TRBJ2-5,CASSYGQGYETQYF,TGTGCCAGCAGTTACGGGCAGGGGTACGAGACCCAGTACTTC
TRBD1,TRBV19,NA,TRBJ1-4,CASKKGQIEKLFF,TGTGCCAGTAAAAAGGGACAGATTGAAAAACTGTTTTTT
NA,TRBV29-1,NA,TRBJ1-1,CSVQGESGTEAFF,TGCAGCGTACAGGGCGAGAGTGGCACTGAAGCTTTCTTT
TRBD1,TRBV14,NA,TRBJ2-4,CASSPGQSQAKNIQYF,TGTGCCAGCAGCCCGGGACAGTCGCAAGCCAAAAACATTCAGTACTTC
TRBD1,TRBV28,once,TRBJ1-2,CASSYRGGYGYTF,TGTGCCAGCAGTTACAGGGGAGGCTATGGCTACACCTTC
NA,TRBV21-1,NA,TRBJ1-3,CASSKVPPPGLGGNTIYF,TGTGCCAGCAGCAAAGTTCCCCCCCCGGGATTGGGCGGAAACACCATATATTTT
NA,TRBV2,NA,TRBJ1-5,CASSKSNRVQPQHF,TGTGCCAGCAGTAAAAGCAACAGGGTTCAGCCCCAGCATTTT
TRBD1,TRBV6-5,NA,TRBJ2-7,CASSTDRGSYEQYF,TGTGCCAGCAGTACGGACAGGGGCTCCTACGAGCAGTACTTC
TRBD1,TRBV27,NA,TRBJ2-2,CASSSGQEPNTGELFF,TGTGCCAGCAGTTCGGGACAGGAGCCTAACACCGGGGAGCTGTTTTTT
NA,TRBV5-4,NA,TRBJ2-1,CASSPGGSYNEQFF,TGTGCCAGCAGCCCGGGGGGCTCATACAATGAGCAGTTCTTC
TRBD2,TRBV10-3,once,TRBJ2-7,CAIGGDGFNYEQYF,TGTGCCATCGGGGGGGACGGCTTTAACTACGAGCAGTACTTC
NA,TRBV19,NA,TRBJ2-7,CASSAYYEQYF,TGTGCCAGTAGCGCCTACTACGAGCAGTACTTC
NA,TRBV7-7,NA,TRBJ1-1,CASSFGENTEAFF,TGTGCTAGCAGCTTCGGTGAGAACACTGAAGCTTTCTTT
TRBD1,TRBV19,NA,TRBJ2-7,CASNTGGFSYEQYF,TGTGCCAGTAATACAGGGGGTTTCTCCTACGAGCAGTACTTC
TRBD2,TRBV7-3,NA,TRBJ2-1,CASSQGIAGNEQFF,TGTGCCAGCAGCCAGGGAATAGCGGGCAATGAGCAGTTCTTC
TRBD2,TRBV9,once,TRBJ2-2,CASSVGGGLSTGELFF,TGTGCCAGCAGCGTTGGCGGGGGACTCTCCACCGGGGAGCTGTTTTTT
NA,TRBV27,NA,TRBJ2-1,CASSFEQGITYNEQFF,TGTGCCAGCAGTTTCGAACAGGGTATCACCTACAATGAGCAGTTCTTC
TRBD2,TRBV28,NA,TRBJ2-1,CASSLIPGTRSLGAEQFF,TGTGCCAGCAGTTTAATTCCCGGGACTAGATCCCTAGGGGCTGAGCAGTTCTTC
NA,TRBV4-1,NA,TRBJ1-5,CASSQDQATYQPQHF,TGCGCCAGCAGCCAAGATCAAGCAACCTATCAGCCCCAGCATTTT